This TCR beta chain was documented in a study of early T cells in non-severe SARS-CoV-2 infection. Background on the study: Unpaired chains resulted from sequencing bulk RNA of unsorted whole blood. Findings of the study overall: Database matching using VDJdb favored anti-spike CD8 responses, with private and CD4 specificities left missing.

The table lists this clonotype with a few counts. Its antigen is unidentified. TCRdb ran MiXCR on the 5' RACE reads and lists one entry per CDR3 protein. This sample carries 90,000 to 120,000 distinct CDR3 sequences, more than 9.5% of them seen once, and the ten largest clones take 6.5% to 8%. The CDR3 has 15 residues. The V and J ends lost 3 bases and 6 bases, in that order; junction bases with no gene match: 11. From germline, CDR1 is SGDLS and CDR2 YYNGEE. This receptor was identified in an adult who was a healthcare worker with PCR-confirmed SARS-CoV-2 infection or an uninfected control (not recorded which). This chain connects TRBV9 to TRBJ2-7; 8 bases line up with TRBD2. Sequenced input: whole blood. The CDR3 DNA is TGTGCCAGCAGCGCCGACCCCGGGACTAGAGGCGAGCAGTACTTC. As protein: CASSADPGTRGEQYF.